Following are 32 T cell receptor beta chains from one sample sequenced in a study of Graves' ophthalmopathy and Graves' hyperthyroidism. Amplification targeted the TCR beta CDR3 regions, with RNA transcripts as the source material. Second-round multiplex PCR came after a first-round RT-PCR that employed HTBI primers. TCRdb reanalysed the multiplex PCR reads using MiXCR and keeps one entry per CDR3 protein. This repertoire shows 200,000 to 250,000 distinct CDR3 sequences, around 42% found once; its top ten account for around 47%. The sample taken for sequencing was peripheral blood. The receptors shown here come from an adult man with Graves' ophthalmopathy.

The table lists this clonotype with many counts. V is TRBV6-2 or TRBV6-3 and J is TRBJ2-5, with 8 nucleotides matching TRBD1. In germline, CDR1 is MNHEY, CDR2 SVGEGT. Trimming took 10 bases from V and 1 from J; bases not matched to a gene: 8. The CDR3 sequence is 14 residues long. The CDR3 DNA reads as TGTGCCACCGCCACTGGGACAGGCCAAGAGACCCAGTACTTC. The encoded protein is CATATGTGQETQYF.

The chain uses TRBV6-5 and TRBJ1-5, with no clear D. The CDR3 has 15 residues. Germline V gene lookup returns CDR1 MNHEY and CDR2 SVGAGI. Trimming took off 2 bases at V and 1 base at J, with 9 bases between the two ends. CDR3 protein: CASSYGVASNQPQHF. CDR3 sequence (DNA): TGTGCCAGCAGTTACGGGGTGGCGAGCAATCAGCCCCAGCATTTT.

This clonotype was recorded only once. V gene TRBV4-1 combines with J gene TRBJ2-5; D not resolved. V was pared by 3 bases and J by 2 bases, with 13 bases between. This CDR3 comprises 15 residues. CDR1 MGHRA and CDR2 YSYEKL come from the germline V gene. CDR3 bases: TGCGCCAGCAGCCACCCCGCTGATGGTCAAGAGACCCAGTACTTC. Translating gives CASSHPADGQETQYF.

A note on this clonotype: This CDR3 is missing its conserved last phenylalanine or tryptophan, likely due to a read error. The J gene is TRBJ1-1, the V gene TRBV7-6; possible D gene TRBD1, 5 bases. The V end was cut by 4 bases, the J end by 5 bases, with 14 bases between. This CDR3 has 14 amino acids. Germline V gene data show CDR1 as SGHVS and CDR2 as FNYEAQ. CDR3 amino acids: CASSSVFGGTEAFS. The CDR3 bases are TGTGCCAGCAGCTCCGTCTTCGGGGGAACTGAAGCTTTCTCT.

This sequence joins TRBV20-1 and TRBJ2-5; TRBD2 is a possible D gene (6 bases). The ends were cut back, 6 bases at V and 6 bases at J, with 17 bases in the middle. The CDR3 runs to 13 residues. Germline assignment: CDR1 DFQATT and CDR2 SNEGSKA (reference sequence). Here the CDR3 DNA reads TGCAGTGCCCCCCGGGACGGCGGGAAGACCCAGTACTTC. This gives the protein CSAPRDGGKTQYF.

This clonotype was observed many times. The chain employs TRBV29-1 and TRBJ1-1, with 7 bases that match TRBD1. Trimming cost V 1 base and J 2 bases; bases outside gene matches: 1. The CDR3 is 13 residues long. Germline lookup yields CDR1 SQVTM and CDR2 ANQGSEA. DNA of the CDR3: TGCAGCGTTGAAGGACAGGGAAACACTGAAGCTTTCTTT. Translated, it gives CSVEGQGNTEAFF.

The genes are TRBV2 and TRBJ1-1; unclear D gene. Looked up from germline, CDR1 is SNHLY and CDR2 is FYNNEI. V was cut by 6 bases and J by 2 bases, with 10 bases left in between. The CDR3 runs 13 residues. In nucleotides, the CDR3 is TGTGCCAGCAGGACTAGGGTAAACACTGAAGCTTTCTTT. As protein: CASRTRVNTEAFF.

The chain is built from TRBV10-3 and TRBJ2-5, with 7 positions matching TRBD2. V lost 4 bases and J lost 1; bases outside the gene matches: 3. The germline V gene encodes CDR1 ENHRY and CDR2 SYGVKD. This CDR3 region has 14 residues. The CDR3 sequence is CAISGTRPQETQYF. CDR3 nucleotides: TGTGCCATCAGTGGGACTAGACCCCAAGAGACCCAGTACTTC.

For this clonotype: One base away lies a much larger clone, so this may be a sequencing read error. This chain uses TRBV2 with TRBJ1-2, with D maybe TRBD1 (5 bases). From germline, CDR1 is SNHLY and CDR2 FYNNEI. This CDR3 region has 14 residues. The CDR3 loop is CASSLGHQGLGHTF. CDR3 in DNA: TGTGCCAGCAGCTTAGGACACCAAGGGCTTGGCCACACCTTC. The variable domain in full, completed from reference TRBV2 and TRBJ1-2, reads EPEVTQTPSHQVTQMGQEVILRCVPISNHLYFYWYRQILGQKVEFLVSFYNNEISEKSEIFDDQFSVERPDGSNFTLKIRSTKLEDSAMYFCASSLGHQGLGHTFGSGTRLTVV.

This chain connects TRBV25-1 to TRBJ2-7; 7 positions match TRBD1. Losses at the gene ends were 1 base for V and 0 bases for J; bases not matched to a gene: 3. The germline V gene has CDR1 MGHDK and CDR2 SYGVNS. CDR3 size: 15 residues. Here the CDR3 reads CASSELGTVSYEQYF. The CDR3 region has the DNA TGTGCCAGCAGTGAATTGGGGACAGTCTCCTACGAGCAGTACTTC.

Concerning this clonotype itself: Its ends do not fully match the called genes, so a read error is possible. The chain uses TRBV29-1 and TRBJ2-5, with D uncertain. This CDR3 is built from 12 residues. In germline, CDR1 is SQVTM, CDR2 ANQGSEA. The CDR3 nucleotides read TGCGGCGTTGAGACTGGACAAGAGACCCAGTACTTC. Translating gives CGVETGQETQYF.

The chain links TRBV19 to TRBJ1-5; D unresolved. Trimming left V 11 bases short and J 4 bases short, with 15 bases between. The CDR3 is made up of 13 amino acids. From germline, CDR1 is LNHDA and CDR2 SQIVND (reference sequence). The CDR3: CAWTPGRNQPQHF. Here the CDR3 DNA reads TGTGCCTGGACCCCAGGAAGGAATCAGCCCCAGCATTTT.

This sequence joins TRBV12-3 or TRBV12-4 and TRBJ1-1; D might be TRBD1 (6 bases). Trimming stripped 5 bases from V and 7 bases from J, with 17 bases between. There are 14 residues in the CDR3. CDR3 nucleotide sequence: TGTGCCAGCAGTCCCCTCGGGACACGAGGTGAAGCTTTCTTT. Translation gives CASSPLGTRGEAFF.

V usage is TRBV30 and J usage is TRBJ1-1; 11 nucleotides align to TRBD1. Germline V CDR1 and CDR2: GTSNPN, SVGIG (reference sequence). The CDR3 has 15 amino acids. J was trimmed by 4 bases and V by 3 bases; bases with no gene match: 7. As DNA, the CDR3 is TGTGCCTGGAGCCCGCCCGGGACAGGGGGCACTGAAGCTTTCTTT. This gives the protein CAWSPPGTGGTEAFF. The whole variable domain, filled in from reference TRBV30 and TRBJ1-1, reads SQTIHQWPATLVQPVGSPLSLECTVEGTSNPNLYWYRQAAGRGLQLLFYSVGIGQISSEVPQNLSASRPQDRQFILSSKKLLLSDSGFYLCAWSPPGTGGTEAFFGQGTRLTVV.

The V call is TRBV19, the J call TRBJ1-5; possibly TRBD1 for D (5 bases). Trimming pared 2 bases from V and 7 bases from J, leaving 18 bases between. The CDR3 contains 16 residues. The germline gives CDR1 LNHDA, CDR2 SQIVND (reference sequence). DNA for the CDR3: TGTGCCAGTAGTATACCCCCTTGGGGGGGAGGACAGCCCCAGCATTTT. Residues: CASSIPPWGGGQPQHF.

The chain links TRBV10-1 to TRBJ2-7, with 7 bases fitting TRBD1. Losses at the gene ends were 10 bases for V and 5 bases for J; bases not matched to a gene: 11. The CDR3 sequence is 13 residues long. Germline CDR1 reads WNHNN; CDR2 reads SYGVQD (reference sequence). The CDR3 spells CAIPNRDRHEQYF. In DNA form, the CDR3 reads TGCGCCATCCCGAACCGGGACAGACACGAGCAGTACTTC.

This sequence joins TRBV7-9 and TRBJ1-3; a possible D gene is TRBD1 (6 bases). Germline V CDR1 and CDR2: SEHNR, FQNEAQ (reference sequence). Deletions cut 2 bases from V and 0 bases from J, with 8 bases between. This CDR3 comprises 15 residues. The CDR3 bases are TGTGCCAGCAGCTTACGGGGGCTCTCTGGAAACACCATATATTTT. It codes for CASSLRGLSGNTIYF.

The rearrangement joins TRBV7-9 to TRBJ2-7; 7 positions match TRBD2. This CDR3 contains 16 residues. Germline V gene sequence: CDR1 SEHNR, CDR2 FQNEAQ (reference sequence). V was pared by 1 base and J by 7 bases, with 13 bases of the junction left unmatched. The CDR3 sequence: CASSLESGGRAQEQYF. The CDR3 bases are TGTGCCAGCAGCTTAGAATCAGGAGGGAGGGCCCAGGAGCAGTACTTC.

Points on this clonotype: A read error may account for a junction end that differs from germline. The rearrangement joins TRBV7-9 to TRBJ2-6; D gene uncertain. CDR3 length: 11 amino acids. Per germline, CDR1 SEHNR and CDR2 FQNEAQ (reference sequence). CDR3 bases: TGTGCCAGCAGCTCCCTCGGCACTGAAGCTTTC. Translating it yields CASSSLGTEAF.

This clonotype was seen only a few times. The chain links TRBV2 to TRBJ2-7; maybe TRBD2 (6 bases). The CDR3 is made up of 14 amino acids. From germline, CDR1 is SNHLY and CDR2 FYNNEI. V lost 3 bases to trimming and J lost 5 bases, with 14 bases between them. CDR3 region: CASSDSGSYHEQYF. In nucleotides, the CDR3 is TGTGCCAGCAGTGATAGCGGTTCTTACCACGAGCAGTACTTC.

This clonotype was recorded at least ten times. This chain connects TRBV7-3 to TRBJ2-5; 7 bases are shared with TRBD1. The junction had 4 bases not matched to a gene; V was cut back by 3 bases and J by 3 bases. The CDR3 covers 14 residues. Germline V gives CDR1 SGHTA, CDR2 FQGTGA. The CDR3 here is CASSFLGQKETQYF. Written as DNA, the CDR3 is TGTGCCAGCAGCTTTTTGGGACAGAAAGAGACCCAGTACTTC.

This clonotype was recorded a few times. The chain recombines TRBV7-2 with TRBJ1-1, with D perhaps TRBD1 (5 bases). V was shortened by 6 bases and J by 5 bases, with 13 bases between the two germline ends. Looked up from germline, CDR1 is SGHTA and CDR2 is FQGNSA. The CDR3 runs 13 residues. The CDR3 DNA sequence: TGTGCCAGCAGTGAAGGGGTACAGACTGAAGCTTTCTTT. Residues: CASSEGVQTEAFF.

The chain carries TRBV10-3 and TRBJ1-1, with 9 bases identical to TRBD1. The CDR3 has 14 residues. Per germline, CDR1 ENHRY and CDR2 SYGVKD. V shed 6 bases and J 5 bases; nucleotides not matched to a gene: 7. The CDR3 sequence: CAISPTGGGTEAFF. The CDR3, as DNA: TGTGCCATCAGCCCGACAGGGGGAGGAACTGAAGCTTTCTTT.

This clonotype showed up just a few times. This chain joins TRBV11-2 and TRBJ1-5, with a possible D match to TRBD1 (6 bases). V lost 7 bases to trimming and J lost 7 bases, with 23 bases between them. From germline, CDR1 is SGHAT and CDR2 FQNNGV. This CDR3 region has 16 residues. The CDR3, as DNA: TGTGCCAGCAACAAAAATTGGGGCAGGGGCCTCCAGCCCCAGCATTTT. Translating gives CASNKNWGRGLQPQHF. Full variable domain (rest looked up from reference TRBV11-2 and TRBJ1-5): EAGVAQSPRYKIIEKRQSVAFWCNPISGHATLYWYQQILGQGPKLLIQFQNNGVVDDSQLPKDRFSAERLKGVDSTLKIQPAKLEDSAVYLCASNKNWGRGLQPQHFGDGTRLSIL.

The rearrangement uses TRBV15 and TRBJ1-1; 8 nucleotides align to TRBD1. The CDR3 is made up of 15 amino acids. CDR1 and CDR2 from the germline V gene are LNHNV and YYDKDF (reference sequence). Unmatched junction bases numbered 9, after V lost 4 bases and J lost 5 bases. In DNA, the CDR3 is TGTGCCACCAGCACCGGCAGGGGGCGCGAGACTGAAGCTTTCTTT. It translates to CATSTGRGRETEAFF.

At least ten counts were recorded for this clonotype. This chain links TRBV7-9 with TRBJ1-5; D is undetermined. The germline gives CDR1 SEHNR, CDR2 FQNEAQ (reference sequence). The V gene lost 1 base and the J gene lost 0 bases, with 4 bases spanning the gap. The CDR3 runs 14 residues. CDR3 protein: CASSLEYSNQPQHF. The CDR3 region has the DNA TGTGCCAGCAGCTTAGAGTATAGCAATCAGCCCCAGCATTTT.

The chain links TRBV9 to TRBJ1-5, with D possibly being TRBD1 (5 bases). Germline lookup yields CDR1 SGDLS and CDR2 YYNGEE. V was trimmed by 1 base and J by 2 bases, leaving 10 bases between them. The CDR3 loop spans 15 amino acids. This CDR3 is CASSVSPGGNQPQHF. CDR3 in DNA: TGTGCCAGCAGCGTATCCCCGGGGGGCAATCAGCCCCAGCATTTT.

Only a few counts were recorded for this clonotype. The chain combines TRBV12-3 or TRBV12-4 with TRBJ1-1; D is undetermined. The V gene lost 3 bases and the J gene lost 2 bases, with 4 bases spanning the gap. The CDR3 spans 12 residues. The CDR3 DNA reads TGTGCCAGCAGTTTCCACAACACTGAAGCTTTCTTT. Residues: CASSFHNTEAFF.

The chain carries TRBV20-1 and TRBJ2-7; TRBD1 aligns across 9 bases. J gave up 5 bases and V 8 bases, and 13 bases lay outside the gene matches. This CDR3 comprises 14 residues. Germline assignment: CDR1 DFQATT and CDR2 SNEGSKA (reference sequence). The DNA of the CDR3 is TGCAGTTTCTCAACCGGGACAGGGTACGACGAGCAGTACTTC. Residues: CSFSTGTGYDEQYF.

Concerning this clonotype itself: At one end the junction does not follow the germline gene, possibly because of a read error. The V and J genes are TRBV10-2 and TRBJ2-5, with 9 bases fitting TRBD1. Germline V gene sequence: CDR1 WSHSY, CDR2 SAAADI. This CDR3 has 13 amino acids. DNA for the CDR3: TGTGCCAGCTACAGGGGGCCCCAAGAGACCCAGTACTTC. It yields the protein CASYRGPQETQYF.

This clonotype was seen a handful of times. The genes are TRBV7-8 and TRBJ1-2; possibly TRBD1 for D (5 bases). V was clipped by 5 bases and J by 6 bases, with 13 bases between them. The CDR3 extends over 13 amino acids. CDR1 SGHVS and CDR2 FQNEAQ come from the germline V gene. The CDR3 is CASSPLGGDGYTF. The CDR3 bases are TGTGCCAGCAGCCCCCTCGGAGGGGATGGCTACACCTTC.

This clonotype was detected only a few times. The chain couples TRBV27 to TRBJ1-2, with a possible D match to TRBD1 (6 bases). V gave up 6 bases and J gave up 2 bases, with 10 bases separating them. Germline CDR1 MNHEY, CDR2 SMNVEV (reference sequence). CDR3 length: 13 residues. Here the CDR3 reads CASSFRGNYGYTF. The CDR3 nucleotides read TGTGCCAGCAGCTTCAGGGGCAACTATGGCTACACCTTC.